Shown below are 4 T cell receptor beta chains from a single sample sequenced in a study of cytomegalovirus exposure and HLA in healthy donors. Primers for the PCR totalled 60 Vbeta and 13 Jbeta. Repertoires were generated with immunoSEQ multiplex PCR, while TCRdb's copy carries only in-frame clones and drops some. The ten top clones account for around 0.95%, within a sample of about 200,000 clones. Specimen: PBMCs. These TCRs come from a young woman in good health and CMV-seropositive.

The V and J genes are TRBV5-1 and TRBJ2-5, with TRBD2 identical over 12 bases. Trimming cost V 3 bases and J 5 bases; bases outside gene matches: 8. Germline-derived CDR1 and CDR2 are SGHRS and YFSETQ. This CDR3 spans 16 amino acids. CDR3 bases: TGCGCCAGCAGCTCTACTAGCGGGGGGCTGAAGGAGACCCAGTACTTC. Encoded protein: CASSSTSGGLKETQYF. The variable domain in full, completed from reference TRBV5-1 and TRBJ2-5, reads KAGVTQTPRYLIKTRGQQVTLSCSPISGHRSVSWYQQTPGQGLQFLFEYFSETQRNKGNFPGRFSGRQFSNSRSEMNVSTLELGDSALYLCASSSTSGGLKETQYFGPGTRLLVL.

J is TRBJ2-7 and V is TRBV28; 7 bases line up with TRBD1. CDR3 length equals 15 residues. V lost 6 bases and J lost 0; bases outside the gene matches: 8. Germline CDR1 is MDHEN and CDR2 is SYDVKM. Here the CDR3 reads CASSSTGKSSYEQYF. The CDR3 DNA follows: TGTGCCAGCAGCTCGACAGGGAAAAGCTCCTACGAGCAGTACTTC.

This chain connects TRBV30 to TRBJ1-3; TRBD1 is a possible D gene (5 bases). This CDR3 contains 13 residues. Trimming took off 0 bases at V and 3 bases at J, with 6 bases between the two ends. The V gene's germline CDR1 is GTSNPN and CDR2 SVGIG (reference sequence). CDR3 loop: CAWSVGDGNTIYF. As DNA, the CDR3 is TGTGCCTGGAGTGTAGGGGATGGAAACACCATATATTTT.

The chain is built from TRBV5-1 and TRBJ1-3; D remains ambiguous. The CDR3 consists of 15 residues. Germline assignment: CDR1 SGHRS and CDR2 YFSETQ. Trimming pared 2 bases from V and 0 bases from J, leaving 9 bases between. Written as DNA, the CDR3 is TGCGCCAGCAGCTTAGAGTACCACTCTGGAAACACCATATATTTT. Protein: CASSLEYHSGNTIYF. Using reference TRBV5-1 and TRBJ1-3 for the parts outside the CDR3, the full variable domain is KAGVTQTPRYLIKTRGQQVTLSCSPISGHRSVSWYQQTPGQGLQFLFEYFSETQRNKGNFPGRFSGRQFSNSRSEMNVSTLELGDSALYLCASSLEYHSGNTIYFGEGSWLTVV.